The 26 T cell receptor beta chains below were found in one sample sequenced in a study of blood T cell repertoires in COVID-19. TCRdb keeps only in-frame clones here, not all; method: immunoSEQ multiplex PCR. Found here are fewer than 55,000 clones, approximately 78% of them singletons; the top ten hold 13% to 15%. The sequenced material came from peripheral blood. The receptors were gathered from a human donor with acute or convalescent COVID-19. The donor label of this sample is uncertain.

This clone was seen more than once but under ten times. The chain combines TRBV6-9 with TRBJ2-7; 8 positions match TRBD1. Germline CDR1 MNHGY, CDR2 SVAAGI. V dropped 2 bases and J dropped 3; count of bases not matched to a gene: 3. CDR3 length equals 14 residues. Here the CDR3 DNA reads TGTGCCAGCAGTTATGTCAGGGGGCACTACGAGCAGTACTTC. Its protein is CASSYVRGHYEQYF.

This chain's CDR3 is CASSLAAGGSGANVLTF. CDR3 DNA: TGTGCCAGCAGCTTAGCGGCGGGGGGCTCTGGGGCCAACGTCCTGACTTTC. The chain joins TRBV11-3 to TRBJ2-6; 8 bases fit TRBD2. The CDR3 runs 17 residues. CDR1 and CDR2 from the germline V gene are SGHNT and YENEEA. V lost 1 base to trimming and J lost 0 bases; unmatched junction nucleotides: 2.

This clone was detected only a few times. This rearrangement joins TRBV30 to TRBJ1-1, with 9 nucleotides matching TRBD1. V gave up 3 bases and J gave up 5 bases; unmatched junction bases: 7. Germline V gene data show CDR1 as GTSNPN and CDR2 as SVGIG (reference sequence). The CDR3 length is 14 residues. DNA of the CDR3: TGTGCCTGGAGCAGCGGACAGGGGTTAACTGAAGCTTTCTTT. Encoded protein: CAWSSGQGLTEAFF.

The chain carries TRBV28 and TRBJ1-2; D might be TRBD1 (5 bases). Trimming shortened V by 7 bases and J by 8 bases, and 14 bases separated the two germline ends. This CDR3 spans 12 amino acids. CDR1 and CDR2 (germline): MDHEN, SYDVKM. CDR3 nucleotide sequence: TGTGCCAGCACGCGCGGGGGGGGAGGCTACACCTTC. Translated, it gives CASTRGGGGYTF.

The rearrangement links TRBV7-8 to TRBJ2-1, with D perhaps TRBD1 (6 bases). This CDR3 has 15 residues. V was cut by 4 bases and J by 2 bases, with 12 bases left in between. Germline-derived CDR1 and CDR2 are SGHVS and FQNEAQ. The CDR3, as DNA: TGTGCCAGCAGCTCCGACAGGTTCGCCTACAATGAGCAGTTCTTC. Amino acids: CASSSDRFAYNEQFF.

The chain recombines TRBV9 with TRBJ2-7; 8 bases agree with TRBD2. The CDR3 length is 16 residues. The ends lost 4 bases at V and 2 bases at J; junction bases unmatched: 11. CDR1 is SGDLS, CDR2 YYNGEE, per germline. The CDR3 region has the DNA TGTGCCAGCAGCCCCGAGGGGCGGGGGGCGACCTACGAGCAGTACTTC. It is translated as CASSPEGRGATYEQYF.

The rearrangement joins TRBV6-5 to TRBJ2-1, with 9 bases that match TRBD1. Germline V gene data show CDR1 as MNHEY and CDR2 as SVGAGI. The CDR3 consists of 14 residues. The V and J ends lost 6 bases and 2 bases, in that order; junction bases with no gene match: 2. The CDR3 sequence: CASSDRGTYNEQFF. The CDR3 nucleotides are TGTGCCAGCAGCGACAGGGGGACCTACAATGAGCAGTTCTTC.

This clone occurred once. The chain employs TRBV4-1 and TRBJ1-5; tentative D call: TRBD1 (6 bases). Germline V gene sequence: CDR1 MGHRA, CDR2 YSYEKL. The CDR3 is 17 residues long. V was pared by 4 bases and J by 4 bases, with 20 bases between. DNA of the CDR3: TGCGCCAGCAGCCGGGGGCGGGTTCCCCGACTTAATCAGCCCCAGCATTTT. This gives the protein CASSRGRVPRLNQPQHF.

The chain combines TRBV27 with TRBJ1-2, with D uncertain. V dropped 5 bases and J dropped 2 bases, with 12 bases sitting between them. This CDR3 is built from 14 residues. In germline, CDR1 is MNHEY, CDR2 SMNVEV (reference sequence). CDR3 residues: CASSPFRENYGYTF. The CDR3, as DNA: TGTGCCAGCAGTCCTTTTAGGGAGAACTATGGCTACACCTTC.

DNA of the CDR3: TGCGCCAGCAGCCGGGACAGGCTGAACACCGGGGAGCTGTTTTTT. As protein: CASSRDRLNTGELFF. The genes are TRBV4-3 and TRBJ2-2, with 8 positions matching TRBD1. The CDR3 loop spans 15 amino acids. Germline lookup yields CDR1 LGHNA and CDR2 YSLEER. V lost 4 bases to trimming and J lost 1 base; unmatched junction nucleotides: 2.

The chain carries TRBV19 and TRBJ2-3, with D perhaps matching TRBD2 (6 bases). V lost 0 bases, J lost 5 bases, and 9 bases lay in between. CDR1 is LNHDA, CDR2 SQIVND, per germline (reference sequence). The CDR3 loop spans 14 amino acids. The CDR3 nucleotides are TGTGCCAGTAGTATAGATCGGGGGAGAGATACGCAGTATTTT. This codes for CASSIDRGRDTQYF.

The chain recombines TRBV4-1 with TRBJ1-3; the D gene is possibly TRBD1 (5 bases). Deletions cut 0 bases from V and 0 bases from J, with 24 bases between. Per germline, CDR1 MGHRA and CDR2 YSYEKL. The CDR3 contains 21 residues. CDR3 DNA: TGCGCCAGCAGCCAAGATGGATTCGGGGGAGGAATCCGCTCCTCTGGAAACACCATATATTTT. This encodes CASSQDGFGGGIRSSGNTIYF.

This chain uses TRBV27 with TRBJ1-1, with 7 bases fitting TRBD1. V dropped 5 bases and J dropped 3; count of bases not matched to a gene: 3. The germline V gene has CDR1 MNHEY and CDR2 SMNVEV (reference sequence). The CDR3 consists of 13 residues. In DNA form, the CDR3 reads TGTGCCAGCAGTCACACAGGGGACACTGAAGCTTTCTTT. This translates into CASSHTGDTEAFF.

This clone has only one observation. The chain combines TRBV5-1 with TRBJ2-1; tentative D call: TRBD1 (5 bases). Per the germline V gene, CDR1 is SGHRS and CDR2 is YFSETQ. Trimming removed 0 bases at V and 4 bases at J, with 8 bases between. CDR3 size: 14 residues. CDR3 region: CASSLGQGYNEQFF. The CDR3 DNA reads as TGCGCCAGCAGCTTGGGTCAGGGATACAATGAGCAGTTCTTC.

The V call is TRBV18, the J call TRBJ2-5, with TRBD1 as a possible D gene (5 bases). CDR3 size: 14 residues. Germline V gene sequence: CDR1 KGHSH, CDR2 LQKENI. Trimming stripped 0 bases from V and 5 bases from J, with 10 bases between. The CDR3 sequence: CASSPPGAPETQYF. The CDR3 coding sequence is TGTGCCAGCTCACCACCTGGGGCTCCGGAGACCCAGTACTTC. The full variable domain, completed using reference TRBV18 and TRBJ2-5, is NAGVMQNPRHLVRRRGQEARLRCSPMKGHSHVYWYRQLPEEGLKFMVYLQKENIIDESGMPKERFSAEFPKEGPSILRIQQVVRGDSAAYFCASSPPGAPETQYFGPGTRLLVL.

This clone was counted once. The J gene is TRBJ1-1, the V gene TRBV21-1. TRBV21-1 is a listed pseudogene. The CDR3 sequence is 14 residues long. The CDR3 DNA reads TGTGCCAGCAGATCTCCCTTGGAGGGAACTGAAGCTTTCTTT. The encoded protein is CASRSPLEGTEAFF.

CDR3 protein: CASSLVLVNTEAFF. CDR3 coding DNA: TGTGCCAGCAGTTTAGTTCTTGTGAACACTGAAGCTTTCTTT. The chain employs TRBV28 and TRBJ1-1; no clear D gene. CDR3 length: 14 residues. The V gene lost 2 bases and the J gene lost 0 bases, with 7 bases spanning the gap. Germline values: CDR1 MDHEN, CDR2 SYDVKM.

The rearrangement uses TRBV12-3 or TRBV12-4 and TRBJ1-5; no firm D call. V dropped 2 bases and J dropped 7 bases, with 9 bases sitting between them. CDR3 length: 13 residues. CDR3 protein: CASSLTEGQPQHF. The CDR3 DNA is TGTGCCAGCAGTTTAACAGAAGGACAGCCCCAGCATTTT.

V gene TRBV9 combines with J gene TRBJ1-2; D is uncertain. The CDR3 has 13 amino acids. Per germline, CDR1 SGDLS and CDR2 YYNGEE. Trimming stripped 4 bases from V and 8 bases from J, with 15 bases between. CDR3 nucleotide sequence: TGTGCCAGCAGCTTTAGAGAGGGAAGCGGCTACACCTTC. This sequence encodes CASSFREGSGYTF.

This sequence joins TRBV7-2 and TRBJ2-1; 7 bases are shared with TRBD2. The trim removed 1 base at V and 5 bases at J, leaving 5 bases unmatched. The CDR3 consists of 15 residues. The germline CDR1 and CDR2 sequences are SGHTA and FQGNSA. CDR3 bases: TGTGCCAGCAGCTTAGACGGGACTACACACAATGAGCAGTTCTTC. Protein sequence: CASSLDGTTHNEQFF.

This clone was recorded a few times. CDR3 nucleotides: TGTGCCAGCAGTCCCGGGACTAGCGGGTCAGAGAACAATGAGCAGTTCTTC. The encoded protein is CASSPGTSGSENNEQFF. The genes are TRBV27 and TRBJ2-1; TRBD2 matches at 12 bases. CDR1 and CDR2 (germline): MNHEY, SMNVEV (reference sequence). CDR3 length: 17 residues. V was pared by 5 bases and J by 5 bases, with 10 bases of the junction left unmatched.

The V call is TRBV12-3 or TRBV12-4, the J call TRBJ1-4; D remains ambiguous. The V and J ends lost 3 bases and 7 bases respectively, with 3 bases between them. The CDR3 spans 11 residues. The CDR3 sequence: CASSFSEKLFF. The CDR3 DNA follows: TGTGCCAGCAGTTTTAGTGAAAAACTGTTTTTT.

The V call is TRBV29-1, the J call TRBJ1-2; tentatively, D is TRBD1 (6 bases). V lost 6 bases, J lost 3 bases, and 14 bases lay in between. CDR1 SQVTM and CDR2 ANQGSEA come from the germline V gene. The CDR3 length is 13 residues. CDR3 sequence (DNA): TGCAGCGTGAGCACAGGGACCTACTATGGCTACACCTTC. It codes for CSVSTGTYYGYTF.

This clone was counted a single time. J is TRBJ2-5 and V is TRBV18; 7 bases line up with TRBD1. Trimming cost V 5 bases and J 9 bases; bases outside gene matches: 6. The CDR3 is made up of 12 amino acids. In germline, CDR1 is KGHSH, CDR2 LQKENI. CDR3 sequence (DNA): TGTGCCAGCTCAGATTCCGACAGGGCCCAGTACTTC. Amino acid sequence: CASSDSDRAQYF.

The J gene is TRBJ2-2, the V gene TRBV11-3; TRBD2 agrees at 9 bases. V lost 5 bases, J lost 13 bases, and 8 bases stayed unmatched. The CDR3 sequence is 13 residues long. The germline V gene has CDR1 SGHNT and CDR2 YENEEA. The CDR3 loop is CASSVLREGRLFF. The CDR3 bases are TGTGCCAGCAGCGTTTTGCGGGAGGGACGGCTGTTTTTT.

The rearrangement uses TRBV29-1 and TRBJ2-5, with TRBD2 identical over 10 bases. Germline assignment: CDR1 SQVTM and CDR2 ANQGSEA. The CDR3 sequence is 13 residues long. V lost 5 bases to trimming and J lost 1 base; unmatched junction nucleotides: 1. CDR3 sequence reads: CSVTSGVQETQYF. The CDR3 region has the DNA TGCAGCGTTACTAGCGGGGTCCAAGAGACCCAGTACTTC.